This TCR beta chain was documented in a study of cytomegalovirus exposure and HLA in healthy donors. Study-wide findings and caveats: A few CMV-associated chains proved CMV antigen-specific in vitro.

This clone was recorded once. The antigen is not known. Per germline, CDR1 MNHEY and CDR2 SMNVEV (reference sequence). The trim removed 2 bases at V and 3 bases at J, leaving 8 bases unmatched. This CDR3 is built from 17 residues. The PCR contained 60 Vbeta and 13 Jbeta primers. The method was immunoSEQ multiplex PCR; TCRdb's version includes in-frame clones alone and lacks a portion of them. The sample lists about 200,000 clones, around four fifths occurring once. Sequencing was carried out using PBMCs. This chain uses TRBV27 with TRBJ2-3, with TRBD2 matching over 10 bases. The clonotype originates from a woman aged 50 to 65 in good health and CMV-seropositive. CDR3 DNA sequence: TGTGCCAGCAGTTTAAGGCCCCCGGGACTAGCGACAGATACGCAGTATTTT. Residues: CASSLRPPGLATDTQYF.